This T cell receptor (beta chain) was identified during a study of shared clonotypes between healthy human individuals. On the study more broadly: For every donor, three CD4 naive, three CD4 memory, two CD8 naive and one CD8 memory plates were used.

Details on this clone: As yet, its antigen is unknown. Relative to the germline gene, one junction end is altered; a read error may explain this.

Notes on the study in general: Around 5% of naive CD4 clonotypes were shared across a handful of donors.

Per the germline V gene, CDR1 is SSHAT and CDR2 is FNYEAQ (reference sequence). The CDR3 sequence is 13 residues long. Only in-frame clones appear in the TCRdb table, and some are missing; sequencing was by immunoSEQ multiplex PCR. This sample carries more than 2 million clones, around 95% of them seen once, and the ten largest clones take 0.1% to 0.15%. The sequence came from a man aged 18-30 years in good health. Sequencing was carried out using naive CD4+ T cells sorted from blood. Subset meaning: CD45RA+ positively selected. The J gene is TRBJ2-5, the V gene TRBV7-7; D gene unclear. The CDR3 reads CASSSLSPETQYF. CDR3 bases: TGTGCTAGCAGCTCGCTCAGCCCTGAGACCCAGTACTTC.